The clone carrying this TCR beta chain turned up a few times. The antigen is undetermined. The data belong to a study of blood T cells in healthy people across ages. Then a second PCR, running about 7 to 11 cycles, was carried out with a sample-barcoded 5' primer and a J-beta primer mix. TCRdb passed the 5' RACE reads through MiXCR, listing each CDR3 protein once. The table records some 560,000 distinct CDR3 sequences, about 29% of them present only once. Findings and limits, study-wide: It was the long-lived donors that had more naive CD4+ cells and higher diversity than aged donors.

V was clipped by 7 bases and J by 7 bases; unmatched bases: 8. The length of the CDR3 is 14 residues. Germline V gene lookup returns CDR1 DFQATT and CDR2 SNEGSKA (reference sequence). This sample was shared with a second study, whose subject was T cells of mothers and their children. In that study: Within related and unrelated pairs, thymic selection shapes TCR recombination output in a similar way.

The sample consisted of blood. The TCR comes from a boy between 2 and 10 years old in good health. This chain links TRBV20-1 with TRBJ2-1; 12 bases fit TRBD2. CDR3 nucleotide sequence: TGCAGTGGTTGGGGACTAGCGGGTTATAATGAGCAGTTCTTC. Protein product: CSGWGLAGYNEQFF.